These 2 T cell receptor beta chains were sequenced from one sample in a study of T cells in narcolepsy. Sequenced by immunoSEQ multiplex PCR; TCRdb stores in-frame clones only, minus some. The data contain 20,000 to 30,000 clones, around 84% of them singletons. Sequenced material: memory (CD45RA-) CD4+ T cells from blood. Receptors were obtained from a human donor in good health.

This clone was detected once. The chain links TRBV7-2 to TRBJ2-7; D not resolved. The V and J ends lost 3 bases and 6 bases respectively, with 6 bases between them. This CDR3 spans 11 amino acids. CDR1 is SGHTA, CDR2 FQGNSA, per germline. CDR3 DNA sequence: TGTGCCAGCAGCTTTGGCCCCGAGCAGTACTTC. It yields the protein CASSFGPEQYF.

The genes are TRBV30 and TRBJ2-2; tentative D call: TRBD2 (5 bases). Per germline, CDR1 GTSNPN and CDR2 SVGIG (reference sequence). The V gene lost 3 bases and the J gene lost 7 bases, with 9 bases spanning the gap. The CDR3 consists of 12 residues. CDR3 coding DNA: TGTGCCTGGAGGGGGAGTTTCGGGGAGCTGTTTTTT. Translating gives CAWRGSFGELFF.